This T cell receptor (beta chain) was retrieved from a study of T cell changes during pregnancy in multiple sclerosis. With 1 base removed from V and 4 bases from J, the gap between germline ends came to 18 bases. The CDR3 length is 17 residues. Germline CDR1 LNHDA, CDR2 SQIVND (reference sequence). This table comes from immunoSEQ multiplex PCR, and its TCRdb copy is limited to in-frame clones, with some not included. The data contain tens of thousands of clones, 91% of them singletons. This chain joins TRBV19 and TRBJ2-3, with D perhaps matching TRBD2 (6 bases). The sample here was peripheral blood, taken in the third trimester of pregnancy. This TCR came from a female donor in good health, enrolled as a control in a pregnancy study. CDR3 sequence: CASSIGSAGQWADTQYF. CDR3 nucleotide sequence: TGTGCCAGTAGTATAGGGTCAGCGGGCCAATGGGCAGATACGCAGTATTTT.